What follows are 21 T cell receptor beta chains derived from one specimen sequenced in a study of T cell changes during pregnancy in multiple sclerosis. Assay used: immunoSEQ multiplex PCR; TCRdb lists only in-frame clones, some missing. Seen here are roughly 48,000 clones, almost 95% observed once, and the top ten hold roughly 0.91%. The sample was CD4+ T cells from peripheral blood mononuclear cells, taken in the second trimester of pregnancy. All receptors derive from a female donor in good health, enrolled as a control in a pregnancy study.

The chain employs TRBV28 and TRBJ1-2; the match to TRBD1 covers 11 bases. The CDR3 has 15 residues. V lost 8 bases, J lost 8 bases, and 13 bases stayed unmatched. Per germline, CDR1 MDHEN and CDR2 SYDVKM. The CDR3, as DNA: TGTGCCAGCCTGAAAACCGGGACAGGGGGACGGGGCTACACCTTC. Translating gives CASLKTGTGGRGYTF.

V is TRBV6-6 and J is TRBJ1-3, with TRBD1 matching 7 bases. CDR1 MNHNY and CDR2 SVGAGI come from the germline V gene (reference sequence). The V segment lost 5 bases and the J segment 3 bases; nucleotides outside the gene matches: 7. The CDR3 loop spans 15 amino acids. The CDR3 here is CASSVDQGDGNTIYF. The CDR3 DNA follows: TGTGCCAGCAGTGTAGATCAGGGGGATGGAAACACCATATATTTT.

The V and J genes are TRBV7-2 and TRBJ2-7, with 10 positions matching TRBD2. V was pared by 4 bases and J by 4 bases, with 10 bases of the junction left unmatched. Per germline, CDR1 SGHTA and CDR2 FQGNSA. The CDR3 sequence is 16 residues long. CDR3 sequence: CASSSRQAGGRYEQYF. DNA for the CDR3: TGTGCCAGCAGCTCCAGACAAGCGGGAGGGCGATACGAGCAGTACTTC.

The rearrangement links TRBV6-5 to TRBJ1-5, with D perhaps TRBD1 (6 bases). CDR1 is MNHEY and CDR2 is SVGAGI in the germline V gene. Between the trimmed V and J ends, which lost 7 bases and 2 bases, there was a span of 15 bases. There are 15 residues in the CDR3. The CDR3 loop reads CASKPTGSGNQPQHF. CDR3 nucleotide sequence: TGTGCCAGCAAGCCGACAGGCTCGGGCAATCAGCCCCAGCATTTT.

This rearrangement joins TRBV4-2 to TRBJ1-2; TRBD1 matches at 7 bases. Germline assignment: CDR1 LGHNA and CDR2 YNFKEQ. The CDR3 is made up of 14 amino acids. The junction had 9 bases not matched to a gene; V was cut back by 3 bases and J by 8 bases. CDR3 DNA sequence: TGTGCCAGCAGCCACGAGCAGGGGGTGAGGGGCTACACCTTC. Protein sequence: CASSHEQGVRGYTF.

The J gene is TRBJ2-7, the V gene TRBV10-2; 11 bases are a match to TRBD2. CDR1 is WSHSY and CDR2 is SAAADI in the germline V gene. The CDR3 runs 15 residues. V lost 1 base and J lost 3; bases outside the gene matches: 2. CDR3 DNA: TGCGCCAGCAGTGAGTACGGGACTAGCGGCTACGAGCAGTACTTC. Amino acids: CASSEYGTSGYEQYF.

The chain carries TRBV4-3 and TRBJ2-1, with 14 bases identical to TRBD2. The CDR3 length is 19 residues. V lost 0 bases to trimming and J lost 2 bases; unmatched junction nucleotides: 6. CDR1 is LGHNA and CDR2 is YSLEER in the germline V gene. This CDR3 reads CASSQETSGRAGAYNEQFF. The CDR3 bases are TGCGCCAGCAGCCAAGAGACTAGCGGGAGGGCCGGGGCCTACAATGAGCAGTTCTTC.

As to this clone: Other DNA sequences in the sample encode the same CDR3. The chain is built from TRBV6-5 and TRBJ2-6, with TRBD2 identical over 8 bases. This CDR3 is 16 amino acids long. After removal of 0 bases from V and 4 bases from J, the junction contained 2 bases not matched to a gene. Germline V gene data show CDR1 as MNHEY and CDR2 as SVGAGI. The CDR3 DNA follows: TGTGCCAGCAGTTACTCGGGCGGGAGGGGGGCCAACGTCCTGACTTTC. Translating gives CASSYSGGRGANVLTF.

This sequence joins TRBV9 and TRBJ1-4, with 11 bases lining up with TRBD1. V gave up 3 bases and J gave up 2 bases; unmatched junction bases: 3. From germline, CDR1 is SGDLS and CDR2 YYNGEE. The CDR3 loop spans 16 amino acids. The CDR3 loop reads CASSADRGHTNEKLFF. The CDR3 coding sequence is TGTGCCAGCAGCGCGGACAGGGGGCACACTAATGAAAAACTGTTTTTT.

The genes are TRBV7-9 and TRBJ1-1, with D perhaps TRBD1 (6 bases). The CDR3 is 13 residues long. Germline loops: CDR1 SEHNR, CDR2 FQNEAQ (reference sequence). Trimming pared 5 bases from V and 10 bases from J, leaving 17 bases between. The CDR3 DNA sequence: TGTGCCAGCAGCCCTTACCAACAGGGACCAGCTTTCTTT. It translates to CASSPYQQGPAFF.

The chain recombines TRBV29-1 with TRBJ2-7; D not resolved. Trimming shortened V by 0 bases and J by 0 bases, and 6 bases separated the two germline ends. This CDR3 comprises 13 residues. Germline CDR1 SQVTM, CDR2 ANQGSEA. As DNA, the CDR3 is TGCAGCGTTGAAGATACCAGCTCCTACGAGCAGTACTTC. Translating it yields CSVEDTSSYEQYF.

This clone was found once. The CDR3 region is CASAGAGGGEKLFF. In DNA, the CDR3 is TGTGCCTCGGCAGGGGCAGGCGGAGGTGAAAAACTGTTTTTT. This chain connects TRBV7-3 to TRBJ1-4, with a possible D match to TRBD1 (6 bases). Looked up from germline, CDR1 is SGHTA and CDR2 is FQGTGA. Trimming stripped 11 bases from V and 7 bases from J, with 20 bases between. This CDR3 has 14 amino acids. The full variable domain, rest sourced from reference TRBV7-3 and TRBJ1-4, is GAGVSQTPSNKVTEKGKYVELRCDPISGHTALYWYRQSLGQGPEFLIYFQGTGAADDSGLPNDRFFAVRPEGSVSTLKIQRTERGDSAVYLCASAGAGGGEKLFFGSGTQLSVL.

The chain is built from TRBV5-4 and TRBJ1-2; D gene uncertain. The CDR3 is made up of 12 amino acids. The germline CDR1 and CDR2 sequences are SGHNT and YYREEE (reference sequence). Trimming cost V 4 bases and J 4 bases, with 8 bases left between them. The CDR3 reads CASSREIYGYTF. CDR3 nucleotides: TGTGCCAGCAGCAGAGAGATCTATGGCTACACCTTC.

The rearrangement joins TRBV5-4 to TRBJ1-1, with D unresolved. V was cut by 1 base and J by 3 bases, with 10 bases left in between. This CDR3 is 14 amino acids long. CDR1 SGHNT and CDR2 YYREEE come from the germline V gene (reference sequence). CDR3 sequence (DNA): TGTGCCAGCAGCTTGACAGCCACAGACACTGAAGCTTTCTTT. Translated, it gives CASSLTATDTEAFF.

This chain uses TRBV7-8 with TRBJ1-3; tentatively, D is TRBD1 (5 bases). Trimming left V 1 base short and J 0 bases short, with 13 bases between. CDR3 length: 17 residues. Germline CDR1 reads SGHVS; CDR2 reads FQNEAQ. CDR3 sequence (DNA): TGTGCCAGCAGCTTAGGGGGTTCAGGGTTCTCTGGAAACACCATATATTTT. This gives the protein CASSLGGSGFSGNTIYF.

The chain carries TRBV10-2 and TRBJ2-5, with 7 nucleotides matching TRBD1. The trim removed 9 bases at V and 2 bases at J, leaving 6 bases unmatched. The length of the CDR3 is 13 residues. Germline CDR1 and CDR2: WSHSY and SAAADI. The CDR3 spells CASEGTAQETQYF. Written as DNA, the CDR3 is TGCGCCAGTGAGGGGACAGCTCAAGAGACCCAGTACTTC.

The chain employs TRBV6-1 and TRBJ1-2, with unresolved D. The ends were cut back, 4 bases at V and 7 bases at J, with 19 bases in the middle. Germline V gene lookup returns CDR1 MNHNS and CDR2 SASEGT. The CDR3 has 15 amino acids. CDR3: CASSVDPLATIGYTF. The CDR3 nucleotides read TGTGCCAGCAGTGTTGACCCTTTGGCTACTATTGGCTACACCTTC.

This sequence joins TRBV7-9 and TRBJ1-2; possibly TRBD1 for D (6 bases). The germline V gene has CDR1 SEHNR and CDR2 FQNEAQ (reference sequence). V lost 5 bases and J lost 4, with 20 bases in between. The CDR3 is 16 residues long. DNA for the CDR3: TGTGCCAGCAGCATCTCCAACAGGGAGAGGGGCTATGGCTACACCTTC. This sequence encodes CASSISNRERGYGYTF.

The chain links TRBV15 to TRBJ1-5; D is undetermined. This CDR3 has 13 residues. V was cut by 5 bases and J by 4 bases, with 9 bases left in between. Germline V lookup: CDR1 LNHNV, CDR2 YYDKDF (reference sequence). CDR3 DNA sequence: TGTGCCACCAGCCCGGGGATTAATCAGCCCCAGCATTTT. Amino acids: CATSPGINQPQHF. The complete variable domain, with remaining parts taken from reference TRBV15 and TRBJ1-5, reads DAMVIQNPRYQVTQFGKPVTLSCSQTLNHNVMYWYQQKSSQAPKLLFHYYDKDFNNEADTPDNFQSRRPNTSFCFLDIRSPGLGDTAMYLCATSPGINQPQHFGDGTRLSIL.

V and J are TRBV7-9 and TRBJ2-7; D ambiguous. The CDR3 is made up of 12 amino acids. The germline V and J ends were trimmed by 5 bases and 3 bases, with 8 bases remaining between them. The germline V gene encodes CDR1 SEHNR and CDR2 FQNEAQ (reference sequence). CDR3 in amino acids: CASSRTNYEQYF. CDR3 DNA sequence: TGTGCCAGCAGCAGAACTAACTACGAGCAGTACTTC.

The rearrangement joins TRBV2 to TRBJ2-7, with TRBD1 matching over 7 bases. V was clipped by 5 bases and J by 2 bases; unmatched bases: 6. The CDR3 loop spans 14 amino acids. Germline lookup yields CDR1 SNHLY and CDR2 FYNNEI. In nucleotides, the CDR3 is TGTGCCAGCAGTCCCGGGACAGTCACCTACGAGCAGTACTTC. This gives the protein CASSPGTVTYEQYF.